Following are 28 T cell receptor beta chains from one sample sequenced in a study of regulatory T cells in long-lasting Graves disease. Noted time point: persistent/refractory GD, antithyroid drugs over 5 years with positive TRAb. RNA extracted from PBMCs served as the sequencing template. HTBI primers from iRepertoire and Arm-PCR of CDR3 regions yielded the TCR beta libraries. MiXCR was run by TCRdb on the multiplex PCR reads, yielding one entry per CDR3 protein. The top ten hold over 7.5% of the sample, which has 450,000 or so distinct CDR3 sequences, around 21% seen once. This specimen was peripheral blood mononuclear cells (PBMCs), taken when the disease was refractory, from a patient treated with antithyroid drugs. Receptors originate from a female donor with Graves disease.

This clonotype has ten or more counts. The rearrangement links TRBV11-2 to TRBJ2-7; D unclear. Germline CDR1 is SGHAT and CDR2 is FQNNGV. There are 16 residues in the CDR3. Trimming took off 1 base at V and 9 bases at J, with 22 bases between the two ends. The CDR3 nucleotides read TGTGCCAGCAGCTTAGTTCTCATGCCCGCAGGACGCGGGCAGTACTTC. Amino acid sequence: CASSLVLMPAGRGQYF.

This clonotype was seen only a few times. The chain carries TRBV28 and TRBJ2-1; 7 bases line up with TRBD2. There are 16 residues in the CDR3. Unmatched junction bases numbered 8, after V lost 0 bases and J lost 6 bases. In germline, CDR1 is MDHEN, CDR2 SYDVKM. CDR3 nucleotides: TGTGCCAGCAGTTTATGGGTAGGGAGCGGGGCCAATGAGCAGTTCTTC. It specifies CASSLWVGSGANEQFF. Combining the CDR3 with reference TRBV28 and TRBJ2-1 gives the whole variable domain DVKVTQSSRYLVKRTGEKVFLECVQDMDHENMFWYRQDPGLGLRLIYFSYDVKMKEKGDIPEGYSVSREKKERFSLILESASTNQTSMYLCASSLWVGSGANEQFFGPGTRLTVL.

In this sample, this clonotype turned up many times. The CDR3 reads CASNSFRGAGGYTF. DNA for the CDR3: TGTGCCAGCAATAGTTTTCGGGGGGCCGGTGGCTACACCTTC. V usage is TRBV27 and J usage is TRBJ1-2; TRBD1 might be the D (6 bases). CDR1 is MNHEY and CDR2 is SMNVEV in the germline V gene (reference sequence). The CDR3 is 14 amino acids. Trimming removed 7 bases at V and 7 bases at J, with 19 bases between.

The CDR3 spells CASAPRDIDLVLAKNIQYF. The CDR3 DNA reads TGTGCCAGCGCCCCCCGGGACATCGATCTAGTCCTAGCCAAAAACATTCAGTACTTC. The chain is built from TRBV6-1 and TRBJ2-4, with D tentatively TRBD1 (6 bases). V was shortened by 8 bases and J by 0 bases, with 26 bases between the two germline ends. Germline CDR1 MNHNS, CDR2 SASEGT. The CDR3 is made up of 19 amino acids.

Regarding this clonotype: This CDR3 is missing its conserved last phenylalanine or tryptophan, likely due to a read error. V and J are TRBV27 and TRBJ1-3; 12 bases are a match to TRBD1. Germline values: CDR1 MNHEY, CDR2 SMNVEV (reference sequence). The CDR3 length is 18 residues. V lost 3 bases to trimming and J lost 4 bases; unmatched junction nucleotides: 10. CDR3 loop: CASSLTGTGGAWGNTIYS. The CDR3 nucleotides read TGTGCCAGCAGTTTGACCGGGACAGGGGGCGCGTGGGGAAACACCATATATTCT.

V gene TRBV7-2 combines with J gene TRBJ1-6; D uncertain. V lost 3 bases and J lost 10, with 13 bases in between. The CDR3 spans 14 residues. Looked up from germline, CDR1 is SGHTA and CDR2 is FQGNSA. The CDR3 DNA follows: TGTGCCAGCAGCTTTACGAGGGTTGGGTCACCCCTCCACTTT. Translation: CASSFTRVGSPLHF.

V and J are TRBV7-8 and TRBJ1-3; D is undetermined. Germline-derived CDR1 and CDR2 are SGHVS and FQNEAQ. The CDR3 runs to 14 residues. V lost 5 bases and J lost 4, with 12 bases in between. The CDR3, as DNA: TGTGCCAGCAGCCTCCTCCTACTCGGAAACACCATATATTTT. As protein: CASSLLLLGNTIYF.

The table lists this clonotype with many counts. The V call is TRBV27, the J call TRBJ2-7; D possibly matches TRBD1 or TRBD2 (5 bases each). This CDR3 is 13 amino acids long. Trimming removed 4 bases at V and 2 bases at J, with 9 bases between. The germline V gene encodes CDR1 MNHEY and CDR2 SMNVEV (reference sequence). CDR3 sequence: CASSWGRPYEQYF. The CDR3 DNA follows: TGTGCCAGCAGTTGGGGACGCCCCTACGAGCAGTACTTC.

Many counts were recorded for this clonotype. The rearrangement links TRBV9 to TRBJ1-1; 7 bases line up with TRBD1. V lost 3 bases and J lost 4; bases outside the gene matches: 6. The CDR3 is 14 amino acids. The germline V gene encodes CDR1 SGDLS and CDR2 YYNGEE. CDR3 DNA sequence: TGTGCCAGCAGCGCGCAGGGGGTCGGCACTGAAGCTTTCTTT. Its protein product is CASSAQGVGTEAFF.

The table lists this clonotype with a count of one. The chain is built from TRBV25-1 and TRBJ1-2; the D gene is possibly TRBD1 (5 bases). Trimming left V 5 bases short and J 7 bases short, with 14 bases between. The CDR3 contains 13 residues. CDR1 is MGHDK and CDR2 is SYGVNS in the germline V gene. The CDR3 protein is CASSPPGASGYTF. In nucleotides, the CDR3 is TGTGCCAGCAGTCCCCCCGGGGCTAGTGGCTACACCTTC.

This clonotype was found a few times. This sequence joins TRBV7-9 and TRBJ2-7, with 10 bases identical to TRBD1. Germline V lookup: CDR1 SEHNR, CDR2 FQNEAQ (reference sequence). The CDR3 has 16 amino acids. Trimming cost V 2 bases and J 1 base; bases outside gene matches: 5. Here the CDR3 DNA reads TGTGCCAGCAGCTTAATAGGGACAGGGGATTCCTACGAGCAGTACTTC. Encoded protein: CASSLIGTGDSYEQYF.

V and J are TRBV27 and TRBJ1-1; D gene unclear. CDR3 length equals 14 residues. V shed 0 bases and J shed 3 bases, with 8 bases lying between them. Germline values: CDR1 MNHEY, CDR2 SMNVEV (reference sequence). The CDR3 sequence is CASSLSPRDTEAFF. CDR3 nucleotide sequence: TGTGCCAGCAGTTTATCACCTCGGGACACTGAAGCTTTCTTT.

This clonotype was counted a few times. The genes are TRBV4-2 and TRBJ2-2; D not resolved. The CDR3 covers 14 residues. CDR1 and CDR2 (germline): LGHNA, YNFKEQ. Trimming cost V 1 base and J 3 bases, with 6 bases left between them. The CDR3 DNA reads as TGTGCCAGCAGCCAAGGAGCCCACACCGGGGAGCTGTTTTTT. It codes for CASSQGAHTGELFF.

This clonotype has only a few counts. The CDR3 loop reads CSAGGPQGQSPLHF. DNA for the CDR3: TGCAGTGCTGGTGGTCCTCAGGGTCAGTCACCCCTCCACTTT. V usage is TRBV20-1 and J usage is TRBJ1-6; D is perhaps TRBD1 (5 bases). V was clipped by 5 bases and J by 10 bases, with 18 bases between them. The CDR3 is 14 residues long. The germline V gene has CDR1 DFQATT and CDR2 SNEGSKA (reference sequence).

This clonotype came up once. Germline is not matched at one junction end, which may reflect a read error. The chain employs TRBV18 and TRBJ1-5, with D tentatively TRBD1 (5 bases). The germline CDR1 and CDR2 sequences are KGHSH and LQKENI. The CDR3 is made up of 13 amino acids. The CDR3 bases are TGTGCCATCTCAACCGACAGAGTCCAGCCCCAGCATTTT. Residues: CAISTDRVQPQHF.

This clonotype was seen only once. The CDR3 region has the DNA TGTGCCAGCAGCCAGGGGACTAGCGGGAGTAGACTTGTCGAGCAGTACTTC. Amino acid sequence: CASSQGTSGSRLVEQYF. The chain recombines TRBV14 with TRBJ2-7; 14 nucleotides match TRBD2. Germline CDR1 is SGHDN and CDR2 is FVKESK. Trimming cost V 3 bases and J 6 bases; bases outside gene matches: 10. CDR3 size: 17 residues. Full variable domain (rest looked up from reference TRBV14 and TRBJ2-7): EAGVTQFPSHSVIEKGQTVTLRCDPISGHDNLYWYRRVMGKEIKFLLHFVKESKQDESGMPNNRFLAERTGGTYSTLKVQPAELEDSGVYFCASSQGTSGSRLVEQYFGPGTRLTVT.

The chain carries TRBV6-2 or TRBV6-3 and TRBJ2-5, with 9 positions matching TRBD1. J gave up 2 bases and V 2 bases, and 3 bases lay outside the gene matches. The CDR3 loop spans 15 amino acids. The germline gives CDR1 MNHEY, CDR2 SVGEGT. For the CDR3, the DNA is TGTGCCAGCAGTTACCTGACAGGGGGGCAAGAGACCCAGTACTTC. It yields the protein CASSYLTGGQETQYF.

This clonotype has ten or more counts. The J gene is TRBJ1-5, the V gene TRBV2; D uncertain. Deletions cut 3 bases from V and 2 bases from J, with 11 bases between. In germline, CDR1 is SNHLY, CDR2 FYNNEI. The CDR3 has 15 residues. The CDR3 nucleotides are TGTGCCAGCAGTGATGGAGGGATCGGCAATCAGCCCCAGCATTTT. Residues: CASSDGGIGNQPQHF.

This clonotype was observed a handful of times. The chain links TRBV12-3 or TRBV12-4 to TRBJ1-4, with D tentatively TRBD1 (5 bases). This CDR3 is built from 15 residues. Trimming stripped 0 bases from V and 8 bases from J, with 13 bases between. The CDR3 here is CASSLASLRGEKLFF. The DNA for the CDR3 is TGTGCCAGCAGTTTAGCAAGTCTAAGGGGAGAAAAACTGTTTTTT.

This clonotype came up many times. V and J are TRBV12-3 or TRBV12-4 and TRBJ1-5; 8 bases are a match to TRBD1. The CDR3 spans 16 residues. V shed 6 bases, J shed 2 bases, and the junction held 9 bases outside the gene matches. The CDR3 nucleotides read TGTGCCAGCAGAGTACAGGGGGAGCAGGGCAATCAGCCCCAGCATTTT. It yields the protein CASRVQGEQGNQPQHF.

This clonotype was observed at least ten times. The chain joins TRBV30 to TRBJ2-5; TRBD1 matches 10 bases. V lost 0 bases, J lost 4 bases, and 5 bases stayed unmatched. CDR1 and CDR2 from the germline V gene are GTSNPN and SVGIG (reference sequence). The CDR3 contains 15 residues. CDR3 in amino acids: CAWSVLRTGGETQYF. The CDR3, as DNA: TGTGCCTGGAGTGTACTTCGGACAGGGGGAGAGACCCAGTACTTC.

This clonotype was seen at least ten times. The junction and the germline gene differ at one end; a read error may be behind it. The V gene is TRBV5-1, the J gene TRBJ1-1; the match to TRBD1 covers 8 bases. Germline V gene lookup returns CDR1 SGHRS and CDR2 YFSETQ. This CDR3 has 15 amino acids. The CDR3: CASSLTGTGNTEAFF. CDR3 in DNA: TGTGCCAGCAGTCTGACCGGGACAGGGAACACTGAAGCTTTCTTT.

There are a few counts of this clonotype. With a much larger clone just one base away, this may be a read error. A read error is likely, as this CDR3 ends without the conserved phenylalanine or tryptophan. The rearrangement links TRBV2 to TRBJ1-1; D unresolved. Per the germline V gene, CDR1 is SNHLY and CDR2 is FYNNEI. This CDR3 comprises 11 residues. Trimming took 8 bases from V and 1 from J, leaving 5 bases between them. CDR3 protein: CASLGNTEAFS. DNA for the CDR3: TGTGCCAGCCTCGGGAACACTGAAGCTTTCTCT.

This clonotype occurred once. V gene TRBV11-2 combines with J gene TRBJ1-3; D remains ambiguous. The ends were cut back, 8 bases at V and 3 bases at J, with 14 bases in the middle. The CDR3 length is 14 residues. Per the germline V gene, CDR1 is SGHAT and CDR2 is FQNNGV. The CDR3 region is CASSPARGGNTIYF. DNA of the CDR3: TGTGCCAGCTCCCCGGCCCGAGGTGGAAACACCATATATTTT.

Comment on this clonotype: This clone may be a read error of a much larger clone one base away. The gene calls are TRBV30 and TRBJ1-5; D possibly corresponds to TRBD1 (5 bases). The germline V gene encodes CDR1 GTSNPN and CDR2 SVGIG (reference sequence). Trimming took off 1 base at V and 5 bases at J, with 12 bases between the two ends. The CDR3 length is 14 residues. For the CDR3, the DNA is TGTGCCTGGAGTGACTGGACAAGCGATCAGCCCCAGCATTTT. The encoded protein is CAWSDWTSDQPQHF.

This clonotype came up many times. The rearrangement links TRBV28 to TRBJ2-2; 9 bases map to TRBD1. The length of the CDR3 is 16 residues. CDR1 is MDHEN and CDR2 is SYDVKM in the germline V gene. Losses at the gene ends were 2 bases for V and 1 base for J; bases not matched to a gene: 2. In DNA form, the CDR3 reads TGTGCCAGCAGTTTACTGGGACAGGGGAACACCGGGGAGCTGTTTTTT. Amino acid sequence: CASSLLGQGNTGELFF.

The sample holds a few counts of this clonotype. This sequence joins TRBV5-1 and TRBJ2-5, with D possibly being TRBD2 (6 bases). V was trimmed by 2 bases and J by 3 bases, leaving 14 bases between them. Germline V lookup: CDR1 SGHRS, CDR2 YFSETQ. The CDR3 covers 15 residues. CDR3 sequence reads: CASSFGAGSEETQYF. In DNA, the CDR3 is TGCGCCAGCAGCTTTGGGGCGGGGTCTGAAGAGACCCAGTACTTC. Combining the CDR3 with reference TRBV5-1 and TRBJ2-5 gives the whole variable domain KAGVTQTPRYLIKTRGQQVTLSCSPISGHRSVSWYQQTPGQGLQFLFEYFSETQRNKGNFPGRFSGRQFSNSRSEMNVSTLELGDSALYLCASSFGAGSEETQYFGPGTRLLVL.

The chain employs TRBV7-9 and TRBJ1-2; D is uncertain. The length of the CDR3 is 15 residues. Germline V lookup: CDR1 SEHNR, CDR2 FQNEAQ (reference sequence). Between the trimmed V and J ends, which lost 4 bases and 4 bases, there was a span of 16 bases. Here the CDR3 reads CASSSPFDLIYGYTF. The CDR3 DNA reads TGTGCCAGCAGCTCCCCCTTCGACCTTATCTATGGCTACACCTTC.